These 10 T cell receptor beta chains originate from one sample sequenced in a study of T cells in pancreatic ductal adenocarcinoma. The data were produced by immunoSEQ multiplex PCR, yet TCRdb's version contains in-frame clones alone and is incomplete. Seen here are 97,000 or so clones, 90% to 95% observed once, and the top ten hold roughly 3.1%. No neoadjuvant therapy was given to the selected pancreatic ductal adenocarcinoma patients before their surgery. The sample taken for sequencing was PBMCs. These receptors came from a human donor with pancreatic ductal adenocarcinoma.

The chain combines TRBV19 with TRBJ2-7, with 9 bases matching TRBD1. V lost 1 base and J lost 2; bases outside the gene matches: 3. There are 15 residues in the CDR3. Germline CDR1 reads LNHDA; CDR2 reads SQIVND (reference sequence). CDR3: CASSIGGTGPYEQYF. CDR3 nucleotide sequence: TGTGCCAGTAGTATAGGGGGGACAGGGCCCTACGAGCAGTACTTC. The full variable domain, its missing parts supplied by reference TRBV19 and TRBJ2-7, is DGGITQSPKYLFRKEGQNVTLSCEQNLNHDAMYWYRQDPGQGLRLIYYSQIVNDFQKGDIAEGYSVSREKKESFPLTVTSAQKNPTAFYLCASSIGGTGPYEQYFGPGTRLTVT.

The chain has TRBV7-2 and TRBJ2-5; 7 bases agree with TRBD2. Germline assignment: CDR1 SGHTA and CDR2 FQGNSA. This CDR3 is 15 amino acids long. Trimming cost V 1 base and J 3 bases; bases outside gene matches: 5. The CDR3 DNA reads as TGTGCCAGCAGCTTAGGGTCGGGGGGAGAAGAGACCCAGTACTTC. It codes for CASSLGSGGEETQYF.

V and J are TRBV7-2 and TRBJ1-1; perhaps TRBD1 as D (5 bases). This CDR3 is 13 amino acids long. With 2 bases removed from V and 4 bases from J, the gap between germline ends came to 8 bases. The germline V gene has CDR1 SGHTA and CDR2 FQGNSA. CDR3 nucleotides: TGTGCCAGCAGCTTAAGGGGTCGCACTGAAGCTTTCTTT. Encoded protein: CASSLRGRTEAFF.

The table lists this clone with a count of one. The J gene is TRBJ2-3, the V gene TRBV5-1; 12 bases map to TRBD1. Looked up from germline, CDR1 is SGHRS and CDR2 is YFSETQ. The trim removed 4 bases at V and 4 bases at J, leaving 4 bases unmatched. The CDR3 loop spans 15 amino acids. The CDR3 sequence: CASSPGTGGPDTQYF. For the CDR3, the DNA is TGCGCCAGCAGCCCGGGGACAGGGGGCCCAGATACGCAGTATTTT.

The gene calls are TRBV5-1 and TRBJ1-2; 12 bases agree with TRBD1. CDR3 length equals 15 residues. In germline, CDR1 is SGHRS, CDR2 YFSETQ. The ends lost 4 bases at V and 5 bases at J; junction bases unmatched: 6. The CDR3 DNA reads as TGCGCCAGCAGCCAAGGGACAGGGGGCGCATATGGCTACACCTTC. The encoded protein is CASSQGTGGAYGYTF.

This chain links TRBV10-1 with TRBJ2-2, with unresolved D. Trimming shortened V by 6 bases and J by 4 bases, and 9 bases separated the two germline ends. The CDR3 length is 13 residues. CDR1 WNHNN and CDR2 SYGVQD come from the germline V gene (reference sequence). The CDR3 DNA reads TGCGCCAGCAGACAGAGCCTCACCGGGGAGCTGTTTTTT. Amino acid sequence: CASRQSLTGELFF.

The chain couples TRBV19 to TRBJ2-1; 7 nucleotides line up with TRBD1. Germline loops: CDR1 LNHDA, CDR2 SQIVND (reference sequence). The CDR3 runs to 14 residues. J was trimmed by 4 bases and V by 4 bases; bases with no gene match: 4. The CDR3 loop reads CASSKGTDYNEQFF. The CDR3 bases are TGTGCCAGTAGTAAAGGGACAGATTACAATGAGCAGTTCTTC.

The chain links TRBV7-8 to TRBJ2-1; 8 bases are a match to TRBD1. J was trimmed by 8 bases and V by 5 bases; bases with no gene match: 11. The CDR3 consists of 15 residues. CDR1 is SGHVS, CDR2 FQNEAQ, per germline. The CDR3, as DNA: TGTGCCAGCAGCCCCGAGGTGCAGGGGGCGGATGAGCAGTTCTTC. As protein: CASSPEVQGADEQFF.

CDR3 loop: CASSYSHRGYEQYF. CDR3 DNA: TGTGCCAGCAGTTACTCGCACAGGGGGTACGAGCAGTACTTC. V and J are TRBV6-5 and TRBJ2-7; 8 bases are shared with TRBD1. CDR1 and CDR2 from the germline V gene are MNHEY and SVGAGI. V gave up 0 bases and J gave up 4 bases; unmatched junction bases: 2. This CDR3 region has 14 residues.

The chain joins TRBV7-6 to TRBJ2-1, with 10 nucleotides matching TRBD1. Germline V gene lookup returns CDR1 SGHVS and CDR2 FNYEAQ. V trimming: 6 bases; J trimming: 3 bases; junction bases outside the gene matches: 5. The CDR3 covers 15 residues. The DNA of the CDR3 is TGTGCCAGCAGTCGACAGGGGGCGGTCTACAATGAGCAGTTCTTC. Its protein is CASSRQGAVYNEQFF.